This T cell receptor beta chain was sequenced during a study of shared clonotypes between healthy human individuals. As for the study in general: Every donor yielded three CD4 naive, three CD4 memory, two CD8 naive and one CD8 memory plate.

The CDR3 totals 11 residues. V shed 5 bases and J shed 8 bases, with 7 bases lying between them. Germline lookup yields CDR1 MNHNS and CDR2 SASEGT. Assay used: immunoSEQ multiplex PCR; TCRdb lists only in-frame clones, some missing. This table has roughly 1,100,000 clones, about 74% appearing once. CD4+ cells yielded CD45RA+ naive and CD45RA-negative memory subsets. V is TRBV6-1 and J is TRBJ1-3; D unresolved. Sequenced material: memory CD4+ T cells sorted from blood. As to subset: CD45RA-negative fraction. This TCR was sampled from a man younger than 35 in good health. The CDR3 bases are TGTGCCAGCAGTCAGAGGGACACCATATATTTT. It translates to CASSQRDTIYF.